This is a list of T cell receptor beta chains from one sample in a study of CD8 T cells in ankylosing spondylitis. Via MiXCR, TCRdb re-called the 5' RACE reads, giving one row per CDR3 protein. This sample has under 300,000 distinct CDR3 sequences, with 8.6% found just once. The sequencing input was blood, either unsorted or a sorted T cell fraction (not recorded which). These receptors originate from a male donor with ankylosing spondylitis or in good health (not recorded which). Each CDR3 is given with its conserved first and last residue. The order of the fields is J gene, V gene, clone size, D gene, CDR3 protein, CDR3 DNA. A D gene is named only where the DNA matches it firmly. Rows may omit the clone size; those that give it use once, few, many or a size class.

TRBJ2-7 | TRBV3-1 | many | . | CASTQAQTSKPYEQYF | TGTGCCAGCACCCAAGCCCAGACCTCCAAGCCCTACGAGCAGTACTTC
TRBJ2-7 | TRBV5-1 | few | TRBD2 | CASSLGPASGAATYEQYF | TGCGCCAGCAGCTTGGGGCCAGCTAGCGGCGCCGCAACCTACGAGCAGTACTTC
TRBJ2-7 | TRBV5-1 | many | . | CASSVRGRSSYEQYF | TGCGCCAGCAGCGTCCGGGGACGAAGCTCCTACGAGCAGTACTTC
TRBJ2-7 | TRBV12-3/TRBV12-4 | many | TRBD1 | CASSLATGPGYEQYF | TGTGCCAGCAGTTTAGCGACAGGGCCGGGCTACGAGCAGTACTTC
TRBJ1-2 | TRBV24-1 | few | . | CATFSLSNYGYTF | TGTGCCACCTTTTCGTTGTCTAACTATGGCTACACCTTC
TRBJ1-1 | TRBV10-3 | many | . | CAIRDLNTEAFF | TGTGCCATCAGGGATTTGAACACTGAAGCTTTCTTT
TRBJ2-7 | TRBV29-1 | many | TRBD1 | CSVGRGGHEQYF | TGCAGCGTCGGCCGAGGGGGCCACGAGCAGTACTTC
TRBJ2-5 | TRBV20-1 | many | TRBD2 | CSAFVAGGLETQYF | TGCAGTGCTTTTGTAGCGGGAGGGTTAGAGACCCAGTACTTC
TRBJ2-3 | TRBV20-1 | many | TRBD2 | CSADTLAGGGTDTQYF | TGCAGTGCTGACACCCTAGCGGGGGGGGGCACAGATACGCAGTATTTT
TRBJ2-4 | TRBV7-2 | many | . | CASSLTRDKNIQYF | TGTGCCAGCAGCTTAACCCGGGACAAAAACATTCAGTACTTC
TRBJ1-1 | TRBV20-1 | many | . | CSARGPSSTEAFF | TGCAGTGCTAGGGGCCCCTCGAGCACTGAAGCTTTCTTT
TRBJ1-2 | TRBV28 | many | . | CASSNGPSLGYGYTF | TGTGCCAGCAGTAACGGACCGTCCTTGGGCTATGGCTACACCTTC
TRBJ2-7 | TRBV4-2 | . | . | CASSPRDLSYEQYF | TGTGCCAGCAGCCCCCGGGACCTTTCCTACGAGCAGTACTTC
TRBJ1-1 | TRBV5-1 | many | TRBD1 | CASSPRTGLNTEAFF | TGCGCCAGCAGCCCTCGGACAGGGCTGAACACTGAAGCTTTCTTT
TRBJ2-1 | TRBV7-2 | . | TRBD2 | CASSLAFLAGNEQFF | TGTGCCAGCAGCTTAGCCTTCCTAGCGGGGAATGAGCAGTTCTTC
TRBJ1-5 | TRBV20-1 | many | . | CSARRRGGGASNQPQHF | TGCAGTGCTAGGCGACGGGGAGGAGGGGCGAGCAATCAGCCCCAGCATTTT
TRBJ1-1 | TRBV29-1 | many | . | CSVEDRRRKGGEAFF | TGCAGCGTTGAAGATCGGCGGCGAAAAGGGGGGGAAGCTTTCTTT